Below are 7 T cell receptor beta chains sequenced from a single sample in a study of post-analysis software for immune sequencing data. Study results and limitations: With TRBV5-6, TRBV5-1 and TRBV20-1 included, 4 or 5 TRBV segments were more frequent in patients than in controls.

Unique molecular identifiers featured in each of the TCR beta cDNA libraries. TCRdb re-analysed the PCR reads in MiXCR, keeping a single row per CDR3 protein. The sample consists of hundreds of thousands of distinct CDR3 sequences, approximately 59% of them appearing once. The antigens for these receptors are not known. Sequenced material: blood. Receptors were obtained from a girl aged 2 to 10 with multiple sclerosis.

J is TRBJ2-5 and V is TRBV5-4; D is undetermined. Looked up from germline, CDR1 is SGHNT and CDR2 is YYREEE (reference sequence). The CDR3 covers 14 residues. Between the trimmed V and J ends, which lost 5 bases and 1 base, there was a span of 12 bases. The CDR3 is CASSLSWSQETQYF. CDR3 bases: TGTGCCAGCAGTTTGTCGTGGTCCCAAGAGACCCAGTACTTC. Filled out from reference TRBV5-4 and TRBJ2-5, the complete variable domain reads ETGVTQSPTHLIKTRGQQVTLRCSSQSGHNTVSWYQQALGQGPQFIFQYYREEENGRGNFPPRFSGLQFPNYSSELNVNALELDDSALYLCASSLSWSQETQYFGPGTRLLVL.

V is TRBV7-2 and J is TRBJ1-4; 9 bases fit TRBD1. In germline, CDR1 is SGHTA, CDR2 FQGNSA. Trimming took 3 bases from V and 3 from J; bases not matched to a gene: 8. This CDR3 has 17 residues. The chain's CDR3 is CASSFMPGQGPNEKLFF. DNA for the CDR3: TGTGCCAGCAGCTTCATGCCGGGACAGGGACCTAATGAAAAACTGTTTTTT.

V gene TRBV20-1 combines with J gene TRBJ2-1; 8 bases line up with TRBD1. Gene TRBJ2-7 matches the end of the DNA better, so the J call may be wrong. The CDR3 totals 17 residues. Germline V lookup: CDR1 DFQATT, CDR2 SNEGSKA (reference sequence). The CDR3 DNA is TGCAGTGCTAGAGAACCAGGGGGCGGGCGAGGCCTCGGAGAGCAGTACTTC. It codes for CSAREPGGGRGLGEQYF.

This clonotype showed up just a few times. The CDR3 bases are TGTGCCAGCAGCCAAGAGGCGCGCAGCCGTAGCACTGAAGCTTTCTTT. Amino acid sequence: CASSQEARSRSTEAFF. The chain joins TRBV4-2 to TRBJ1-1, with no clear D. Germline V CDR1 and CDR2: LGHNA, YNFKEQ. This CDR3 contains 16 residues. Trimming removed 0 bases at V and 4 bases at J, with 15 bases between.

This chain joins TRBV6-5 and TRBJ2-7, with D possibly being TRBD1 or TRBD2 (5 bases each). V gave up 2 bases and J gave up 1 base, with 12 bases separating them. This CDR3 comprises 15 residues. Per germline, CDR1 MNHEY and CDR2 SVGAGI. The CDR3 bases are TGTGCCAGCAGTTACCGGGCAGAGGGGTCCTACGAGCAGTACTTC. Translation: CASSYRAEGSYEQYF.

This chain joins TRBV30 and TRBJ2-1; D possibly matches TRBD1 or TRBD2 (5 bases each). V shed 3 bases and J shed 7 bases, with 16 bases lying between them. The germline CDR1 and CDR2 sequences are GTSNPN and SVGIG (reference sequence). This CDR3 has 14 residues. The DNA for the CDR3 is TGTGCCTGGAGAGGTAGAGGGGTTTTTAATGAGCAGTTCTTC. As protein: CAWRGRGVFNEQFF.

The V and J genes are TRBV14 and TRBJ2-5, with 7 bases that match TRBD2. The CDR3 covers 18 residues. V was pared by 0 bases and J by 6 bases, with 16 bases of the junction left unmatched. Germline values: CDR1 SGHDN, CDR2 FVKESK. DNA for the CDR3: TGTGCCAGCAGCCAAGATGGCCTCTTAACTAGCGAGAGAAAGACCCAGTACTTC. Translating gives CASSQDGLLTSERKTQYF.